This entry is about one T cell receptor beta chain. Sequencing used immunoSEQ multiplex PCR; TCRdb keeps in-frame clones, though not all of them. The sample carries roughly 37,000 clones, about nine tenths recorded once. The sample originates from a study of T cell changes during pregnancy in multiple sclerosis. CDR1 and CDR2 from the germline V gene are SGDLS and YYNGEE. After removal of 4 bases from V and 0 bases from J, the junction contained 10 bases not matched to a gene. The CDR3 runs to 19 residues. This chain links TRBV9 with TRBJ2-6; 10 bases are a match to TRBD2. This sequence originates from a female donor with multiple sclerosis, enrolled in a pregnancy study. Sequenced material: CD8+ T cells from peripheral blood mononuclear cells, taken before pregnancy. CDR3 loop: CASSPRTSGGPSGANVLTF. DNA of the CDR3: TGTGCCAGCAGCCCAAGGACTAGCGGAGGACCCTCTGGGGCCAACGTCCTGACTTTC.